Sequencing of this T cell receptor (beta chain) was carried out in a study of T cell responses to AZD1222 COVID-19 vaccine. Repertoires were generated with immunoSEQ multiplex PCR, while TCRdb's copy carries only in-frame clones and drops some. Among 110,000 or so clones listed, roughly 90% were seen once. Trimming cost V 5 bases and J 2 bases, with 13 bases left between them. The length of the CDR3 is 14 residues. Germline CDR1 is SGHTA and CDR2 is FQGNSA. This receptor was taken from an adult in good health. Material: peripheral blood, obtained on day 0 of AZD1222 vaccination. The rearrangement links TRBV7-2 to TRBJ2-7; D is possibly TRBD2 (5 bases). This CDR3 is CASSGPYGAYEQYF. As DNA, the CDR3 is TGTGCCAGCAGCGGGCCTTACGGGGCCTACGAGCAGTACTTC.